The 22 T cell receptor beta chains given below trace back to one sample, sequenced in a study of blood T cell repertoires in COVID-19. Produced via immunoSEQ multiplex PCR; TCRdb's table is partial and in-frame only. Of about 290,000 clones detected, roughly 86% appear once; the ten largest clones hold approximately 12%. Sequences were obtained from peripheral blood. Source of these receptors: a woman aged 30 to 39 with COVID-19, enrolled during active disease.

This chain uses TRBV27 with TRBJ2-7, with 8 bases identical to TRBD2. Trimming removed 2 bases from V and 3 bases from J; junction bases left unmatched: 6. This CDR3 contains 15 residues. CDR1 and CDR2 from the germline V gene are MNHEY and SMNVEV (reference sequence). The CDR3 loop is CASSLKRGGHYEQYF. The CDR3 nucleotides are TGTGCCAGCAGTTTAAAACGGGGGGGACACTACGAGCAGTACTTC.

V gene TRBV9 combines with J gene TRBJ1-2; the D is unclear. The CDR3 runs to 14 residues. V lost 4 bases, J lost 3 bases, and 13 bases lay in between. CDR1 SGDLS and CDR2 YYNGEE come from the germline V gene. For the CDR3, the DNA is TGTGCCAGCAGCCCCTTCGCACTGGACTATGGCTACACCTTC. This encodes CASSPFALDYGYTF.

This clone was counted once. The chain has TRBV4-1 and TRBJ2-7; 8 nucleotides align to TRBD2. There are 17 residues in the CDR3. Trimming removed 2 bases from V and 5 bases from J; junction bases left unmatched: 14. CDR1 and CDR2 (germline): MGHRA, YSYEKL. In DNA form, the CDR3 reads TGCGCCAGCAGCCAACACCTTGCGGGGGGACGACAGAACGAGCAGTACTTC. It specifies CASSQHLAGGRQNEQYF.

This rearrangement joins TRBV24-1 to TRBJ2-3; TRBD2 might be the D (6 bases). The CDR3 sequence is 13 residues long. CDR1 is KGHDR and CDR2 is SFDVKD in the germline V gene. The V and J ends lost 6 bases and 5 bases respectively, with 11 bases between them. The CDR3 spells CATSPGGGDTQYF. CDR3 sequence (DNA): TGTGCCACCAGTCCCGGGGGTGGAGATACGCAGTATTTT.

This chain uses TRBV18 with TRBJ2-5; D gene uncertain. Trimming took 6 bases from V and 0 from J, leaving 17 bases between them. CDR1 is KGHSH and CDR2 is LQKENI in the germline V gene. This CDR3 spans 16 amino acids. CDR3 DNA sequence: TGTGCCAGCTCCCCCCTCGGTGACACGTACCAAGAGACCCAGTACTTC. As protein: CASSPLGDTYQETQYF.

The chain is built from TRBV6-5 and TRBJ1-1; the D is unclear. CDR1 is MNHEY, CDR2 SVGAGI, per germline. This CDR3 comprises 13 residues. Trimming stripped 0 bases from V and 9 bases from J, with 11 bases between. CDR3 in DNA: TGTGCCAGCAGTTACTCTTTCGGGGAAAAAGCTTTCTTT. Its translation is CASSYSFGEKAFF.

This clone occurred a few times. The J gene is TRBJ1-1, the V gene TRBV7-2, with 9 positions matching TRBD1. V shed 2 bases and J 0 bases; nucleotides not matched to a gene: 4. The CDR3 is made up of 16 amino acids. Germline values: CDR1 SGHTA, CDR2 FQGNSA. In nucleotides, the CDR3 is TGTGCCAGCAGCTTAACAGGGGGCGCAATGAACACTGAAGCTTTCTTT. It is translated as CASSLTGGAMNTEAFF.

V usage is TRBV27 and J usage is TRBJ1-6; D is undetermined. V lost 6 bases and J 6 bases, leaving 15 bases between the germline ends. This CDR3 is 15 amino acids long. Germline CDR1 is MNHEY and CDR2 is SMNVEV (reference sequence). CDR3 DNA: TGTGCCAGCAGCCGCGCGGGGTTCGCTAATTCACCCCTCCACTTT. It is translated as CASSRAGFANSPLHF.

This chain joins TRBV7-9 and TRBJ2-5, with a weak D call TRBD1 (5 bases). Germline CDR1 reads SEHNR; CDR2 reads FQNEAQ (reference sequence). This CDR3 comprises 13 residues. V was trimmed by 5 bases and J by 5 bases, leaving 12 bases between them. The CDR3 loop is CASSPRARETQYF. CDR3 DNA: TGTGCCAGCAGCCCCAGGGCCCGCGAGACCCAGTACTTC. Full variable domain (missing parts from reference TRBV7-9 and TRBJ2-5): DTGVSQNPRHKITKRGQNVTFRCDPISEHNRLYWYRQTLGQGPEFLTYFQNEAQLEKSRLLSDRFSAERPKGSFSTLEIQRTEQGDSAMYLCASSPRARETQYFGPGTRLLVL.

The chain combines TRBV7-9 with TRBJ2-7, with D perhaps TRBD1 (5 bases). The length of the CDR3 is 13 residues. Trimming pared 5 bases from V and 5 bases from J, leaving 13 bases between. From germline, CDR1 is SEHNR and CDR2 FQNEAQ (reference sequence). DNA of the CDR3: TGTGCCAGCAGCCCCCTCCCAGGGAACGAGCAGTACTTC. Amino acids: CASSPLPGNEQYF.

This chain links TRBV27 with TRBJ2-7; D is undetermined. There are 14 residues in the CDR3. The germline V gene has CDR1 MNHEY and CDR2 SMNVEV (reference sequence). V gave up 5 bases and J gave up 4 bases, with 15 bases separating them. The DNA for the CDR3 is TGTGCCAGCAGTACCATAGACTCGAAATACGAGCAGTACTTC. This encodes CASSTIDSKYEQYF.

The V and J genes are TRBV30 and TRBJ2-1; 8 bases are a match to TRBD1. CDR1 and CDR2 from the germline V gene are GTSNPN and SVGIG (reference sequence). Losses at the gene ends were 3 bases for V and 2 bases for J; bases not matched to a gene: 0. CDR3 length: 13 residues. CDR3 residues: CAWRTGAYNEQFF. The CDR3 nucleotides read TGTGCCTGGAGGACAGGGGCCTACAATGAGCAGTTCTTC.

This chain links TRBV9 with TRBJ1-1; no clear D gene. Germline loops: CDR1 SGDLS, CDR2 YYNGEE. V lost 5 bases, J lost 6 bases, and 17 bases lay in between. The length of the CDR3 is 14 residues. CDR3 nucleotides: TGTGCCAGCAGGCGGCACGACGGTGGCCCTGAAGCTTTCTTT. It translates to CASRRHDGGPEAFF.

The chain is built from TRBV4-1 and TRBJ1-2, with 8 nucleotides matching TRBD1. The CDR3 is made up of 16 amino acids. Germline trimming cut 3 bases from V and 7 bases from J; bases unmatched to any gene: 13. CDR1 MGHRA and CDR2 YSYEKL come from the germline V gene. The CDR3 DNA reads TGCGCCAGCAGCCATGAGGCCACCGGGACAGGTAGTGGCTACACCTTC. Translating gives CASSHEATGTGSGYTF.

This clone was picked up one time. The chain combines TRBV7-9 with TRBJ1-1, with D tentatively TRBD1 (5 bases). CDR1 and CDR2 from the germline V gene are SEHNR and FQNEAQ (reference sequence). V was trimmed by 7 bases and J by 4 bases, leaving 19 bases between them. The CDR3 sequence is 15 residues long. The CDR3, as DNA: TGTGCCAGCAACGGGAGGGAAGGGACCGGCACTGAAGCTTTCTTT. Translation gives CASNGREGTGTEAFF.

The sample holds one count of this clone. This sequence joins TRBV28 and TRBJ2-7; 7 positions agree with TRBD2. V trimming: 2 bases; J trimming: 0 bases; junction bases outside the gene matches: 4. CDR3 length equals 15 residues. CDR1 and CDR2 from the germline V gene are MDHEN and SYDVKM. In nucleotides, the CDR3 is TGTGCCAGCAGTTTAGGGACTACCACCTCCTACGAGCAGTACTTC. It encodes CASSLGTTTSYEQYF. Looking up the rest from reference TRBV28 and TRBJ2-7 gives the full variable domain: DVKVTQSSRYLVKRTGEKVFLECVQDMDHENMFWYRQDPGLGLRLIYFSYDVKMKEKGDIPEGYSVSREKKERFSLILESASTNQTSMYLCASSLGTTTSYEQYFGPGTRLTVT.

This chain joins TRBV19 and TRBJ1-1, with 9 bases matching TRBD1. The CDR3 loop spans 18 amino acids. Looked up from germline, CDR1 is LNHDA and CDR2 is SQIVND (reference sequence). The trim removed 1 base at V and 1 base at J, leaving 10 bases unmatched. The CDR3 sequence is CASSIATRQGGWNTEAFF. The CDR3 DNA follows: TGTGCCAGTAGTATAGCAACAAGACAGGGGGGATGGAACACTGAAGCTTTCTTT.

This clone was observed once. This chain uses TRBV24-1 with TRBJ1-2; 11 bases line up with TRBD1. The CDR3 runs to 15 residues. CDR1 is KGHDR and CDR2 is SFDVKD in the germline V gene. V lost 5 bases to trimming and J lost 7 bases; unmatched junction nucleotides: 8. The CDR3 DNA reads TGTGCCACCAGTGTCCGGACAGGGGGCGCATCTGGCTACACCTTC. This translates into CATSVRTGGASGYTF.

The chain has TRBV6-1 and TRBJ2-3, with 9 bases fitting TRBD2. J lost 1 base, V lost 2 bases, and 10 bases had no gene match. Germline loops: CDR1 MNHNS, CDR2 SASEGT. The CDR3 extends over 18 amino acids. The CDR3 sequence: CASSEILAGLSGTDTQYF. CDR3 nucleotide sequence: TGTGCCAGCAGTGAAATCCTAGCGGGGCTGTCGGGCACAGATACGCAGTATTTT.

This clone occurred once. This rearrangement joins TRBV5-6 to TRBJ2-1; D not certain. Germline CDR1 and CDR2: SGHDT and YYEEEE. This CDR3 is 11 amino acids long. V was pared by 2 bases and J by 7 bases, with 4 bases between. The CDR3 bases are TGTGCCAGCAGCTTCCTGAATGAGCAGTTCTTC. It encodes CASSFLNEQFF.

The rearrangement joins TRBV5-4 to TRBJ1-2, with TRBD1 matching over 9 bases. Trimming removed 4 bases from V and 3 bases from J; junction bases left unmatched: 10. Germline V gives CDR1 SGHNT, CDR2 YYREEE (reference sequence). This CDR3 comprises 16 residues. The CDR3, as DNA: TGTGCCAGCAGCCCCACCCCCGGGACAGGGTACTATGGCTACACCTTC. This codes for CASSPTPGTGYYGYTF.

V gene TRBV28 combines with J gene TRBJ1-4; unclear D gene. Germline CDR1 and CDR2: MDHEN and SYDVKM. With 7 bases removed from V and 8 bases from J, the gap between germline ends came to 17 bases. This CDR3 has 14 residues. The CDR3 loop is CASTITGMGEKLFF. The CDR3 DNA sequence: TGTGCCAGCACGATCACCGGGATGGGGGAAAAACTGTTTTTT.